This T cell receptor (beta chain) was captured in a study of blood T cell repertoires in COVID-19. Study context: Sample material is recorded as cDNA or gDNA derived from T cells, B-cell-depleted T cells, or PBMCs.

Seattle's enrolled individuals joined amid active infection and were then monitored longitudinally. Original processing notes: Reference gene primer amplification yielded estimated nucleated cell counts. TCRdb's copy holds only in-frame clones and misses some; the assay was immunoSEQ multiplex PCR. That table is the source of V, J and clone size, and D and trimming were worked out from the DNA. The sample includes 250,000 to 300,000 clones, 86% of them seen just once. J lost 4 bases, V lost 6 bases, and 9 bases had no gene match. The germline V gene encodes CDR1 MNHEY and CDR2 SMNVEV (reference sequence). This CDR3 has 15 residues.

The chain carries TRBV27 and TRBJ2-1; TRBD1 agrees at 7 bases. This TCR was recovered from a woman between 65 and 79 years old with COVID-19, enrolled during active disease. Sequencing was performed on peripheral blood. DNA for the CDR3: TGTGCCAGCAGAGCCCAGACAGGGAATTACAATGAGCAGTTCTTC. Its translation: CASRAQTGNYNEQFF.